The text below deals with one T cell receptor beta chain. The CDR3 sequence is 18 residues long. Trimming shortened V by 2 bases and J by 0 bases, and 20 bases separated the two germline ends. CDR1 and CDR2 from the germline V gene are MGHRA and YSYEKL. Original methodology: Counts of nucleated cells, estimated from reference gene primer amplification, were obtained. Sequenced by immunoSEQ multiplex PCR; TCRdb stores in-frame clones only, minus some. For V, J and clone size, that table is used; D and trimming come from the DNA. This sample has around 70,000 clones; 75% to 85% occur once, and the top ten carry roughly 16%. These data belong to a study of blood T cell repertoires in COVID-19. Study as a whole: Sites in the United States, Italy and Spain provided acute and convalescent COVID-19 samples. Sources were T cells, B-cell-depleted T cells, or PBMCs; the material itself was cDNA or gDNA.

This TCR was sampled from a human donor in a cohort sampled during active COVID-19. V is TRBV4-1 and J is TRBJ2-7, with D possibly TRBD2 on 5 matching bases. Material for sequencing was peripheral blood. The CDR3, as DNA: TGCGCCAGCAGCCAACCCGACGATACTAGTCGCCCCTCCTACGAGCAGTACTTC. Protein product: CASSQPDDTSRPSYEQYF.